This paragraph covers one TCR beta chain sequence. Its matching antigen is unknown. The data were taken from a study of T cell responses to AZD1222 COVID-19 vaccine. The table came from immunoSEQ multiplex PCR; TCRdb's copy has only in-frame clones and leaves some out. This table holds roughly 100,000 clones, less than 95% found once. Findings and caveats of the study: Donors were mostly white British, more females; clonal diversity possibly underestimated. Across the whole spike, CD4 TCRs peaked at regions 160-218 and 743-854. Just a handful of AZD1222 recipients were seropositive at baseline.

Whether given at about 4 or about 12 weeks, second doses were pooled. The material sequenced was peripheral blood, taken 28 days after the second AZD1222 dose. The origin of this receptor is an adult who received the AZD1222 COVID-19 vaccine.

In DNA form, the CDR3 reads TGTGCCACCACGAAGGGGACAGGGCAGTTCTTC. Translated: CATTKGTGQFF. V usage is TRBV24-1 and J usage is TRBJ2-1; 8 bases are shared with TRBD1. Germline values: CDR1 KGHDR, CDR2 SFDVKD. Germline trimming cut 8 bases from V and 12 bases from J; bases unmatched to any gene: 5. The CDR3 has 11 amino acids.